This is a list of T cell receptor beta chains from one sample in a study of response to subunit inactivated influenza vaccine. MiXCR was run by TCRdb on the RT-PCR reads, yielding one entry per CDR3 protein. The sample holds hundreds of thousands of distinct CDR3 sequences, approximately 14% seen once. This sample comprised PBMCs from blood, obtained about 13 days after vaccination. Source of these receptors: a middle-aged man who received an inactivated influenza vaccine. The CDR3 runs from the conserved cysteine through the conserved F or W.

cdr3_length j_call v_call cdr3_aa
13 TRBJ2-2 TRBV12-3/TRBV12-4 CASSFPPTGELFF
14 TRBJ2-1 TRBV11-3 CASSLLGTGNEQFF
13 TRBJ2-3 TRBV7-9 CASSGGGRDTQYF
16 TRBJ2-4 TRBV11-2 CASSLVVSAAKNIQYF
15 TRBJ1-5 TRBV15 CATSANIGVGQPQHF
13 TRBJ2-7 TRBV20-1 CSARVTWENEQYF
15 TRBJ2-1 TRBV5-1 CASSLAVGTAHEQFF
14 TRBJ1-4 TRBV6-1 CASSARGRHEKLFF
14 TRBJ2-7 TRBV6-5 CASRYRESFYEQYF
13 TRBJ1-1 TRBV20-1 CSALGSMDTEAFF
14 TRBJ1-1 TRBV29-1 CSVGHRVLDTEAFF
14 TRBJ2-7 TRBV5-6 CASSLGLSNYEQYF
14 TRBJ2-7 TRBV29-1 CSVASGTGKWEQYF
16 TRBJ2-3 TRBV9 CASSVDTGGGSDTQYF
16 TRBJ2-1 TRBV5-1 CASSLQGGATYNEQFF
16 TRBJ2-1 TRBV10-3 CAITRGAGDKYNEQFF
13 TRBJ2-2 TRBV20-1 CSAPEGYTGELFF
13 TRBJ2-3 TRBV3-1 CASSQVLADTQYF
13 TRBJ2-1 TRBV5-1 CASSPLGNNEQFF
15 TRBJ1-4 TRBV15 CATSRDPRTGEKLFF
14 TRBJ1-1 TRBV20-1 CSVIVAGDRDVAFF
14 TRBJ2-7 TRBV20-1 CSARFGKSSYEQYF
15 TRBJ2-3 TRBV2 CASSVALPSTDTQYF
15 TRBJ2-7 TRBV12-3/TRBV12-4 CASKSGRGGDGEQYF
13 TRBJ2-3 TRBV20-1 CSAPETGYDTQYF
18 TRBJ2-1 TRBV25-1 CASSEVTGPTHRYNEQFF
15 TRBJ2-2 TRBV12-3/TRBV12-4 CASSLDGQATGELFF
11 TRBJ2-7 TRBV29-1 CSFTRGYEQYF
14 TRBJ2-2 TRBV20-1 CSARALRGPGELFF
17 TRBJ2-3 TRBV5-1 CASSLAWGSTSSDTQYF
14 TRBJ2-7 TRBV6-5 CASSSSTGFYEQYF
15 TRBJ2-4 TRBV5-1 CASSLSTHSKNIQYF
16 TRBJ2-1 TRBV7-9 CASSPPTSGPLDEQFF
12 TRBJ2-7 TRBV29-1 CSVLEGWGEQYF
15 TRBJ2-7 TRBV5-1 CASSSGSSKLYEQYF
13 TRBJ1-1 TRBV18 CASSQGMNTEAFF
14 TRBJ2-5 TRBV7-9 CASSSRSGGETQYF